The 9 T cell receptor beta chains in this list originate from one sample, sequenced in a study of blood T cell repertoires in COVID-19. Repertoires were generated with immunoSEQ multiplex PCR, while TCRdb's copy carries only in-frame clones and drops some. The sample lists 150,000 to 180,000 clones; 85% were seen once. Sequencing used peripheral blood. These receptors were collected from a woman aged 55-75 years with COVID-19, enrolled during active disease.

V and J are TRBV30 and TRBJ1-1, with TRBD1 as a possible D gene (5 bases). CDR3 length: 12 residues. Germline CDR1 reads GTSNPN; CDR2 reads SVGIG (reference sequence). V lost 2 bases and J lost 8, with 12 bases in between. The chain's CDR3 is CAWSWGGAEAFF. The CDR3 coding sequence is TGTGCCTGGAGTTGGGGGGGTGCGGAAGCTTTCTTT.

The chain combines TRBV5-6 with TRBJ2-3, with a weak D call TRBD2 (6 bases). The CDR3 length is 15 residues. CDR1 is SGHDT and CDR2 is YYEEEE in the germline V gene. V lost 2 bases and J 4 bases, leaving 14 bases between the germline ends. The CDR3 region is CASSFSGTKADTQYF. The CDR3 region has the DNA TGTGCCAGCAGCTTTAGCGGAACTAAGGCAGATACGCAGTATTTT.

The chain uses TRBV6-5 and TRBJ2-7, with 14 bases lining up with TRBD2. The length of the CDR3 is 15 residues. Germline V gives CDR1 MNHEY, CDR2 SVGAGI. Trimming cost V 5 bases and J 5 bases; bases outside gene matches: 5. This CDR3 is CASSPTGLAGDEQYF. In DNA form, the CDR3 reads TGTGCCAGCAGTCCTACGGGACTAGCGGGAGACGAGCAGTACTTC.

This sequence joins TRBV7-9 and TRBJ2-6, with D possibly being TRBD1 (5 bases). The ends were cut back, 2 bases at V and 0 bases at J, with 11 bases in the middle. The CDR3 consists of 17 residues. Germline lookup yields CDR1 SEHNR and CDR2 FQNEAQ (reference sequence). The CDR3 DNA reads TGTGCCAGCAGCTTAAGTCAGGGTGCCTCTGGGGCCAACGTCCTGACTTTC. This encodes CASSLSQGASGANVLTF.

The V and J genes are TRBV7-9 and TRBJ2-3; D is possibly TRBD2 (7 bases). CDR1 is SEHNR, CDR2 FQNEAQ, per germline (reference sequence). Trimming pared 2 bases from V and 6 bases from J, leaving 15 bases between. The CDR3 is 15 amino acids. The CDR3 is CASSLFRGAGDTQYF. Here the CDR3 DNA reads TGTGCCAGCAGCTTATTCCGGGGGGCCGGGGATACGCAGTATTTT.

This rearrangement joins TRBV30 to TRBJ2-5; 7 bases line up with TRBD2. Germline V gene data show CDR1 as GTSNPN and CDR2 as SVGIG (reference sequence). This CDR3 has 12 residues. The J segment lost 8 bases and the V segment lost 1 base, leaving 4 bases of the junction unmatched. The CDR3 here is CAWSDRGVTQYF. CDR3 DNA: TGTGCCTGGAGTGATCGGGGGGTAACCCAGTACTTC.

The V gene is TRBV3-1 (or the pseudogene TRBV3-2), the J gene TRBJ2-1; possibly TRBD1 for D (6 bases). Deletions cut 8 bases from V and 2 bases from J, with 16 bases between. CDR3 length: 15 residues. Germline V CDR1 and CDR2: LGHDT, YNNKEL (reference sequence). The CDR3 reads CASSRGNSPYNEQFF. In DNA, the CDR3 is TGTGCCAGCTCCAGGGGAAACAGTCCCTACAATGAGCAGTTCTTC.

The chain combines TRBV9 with TRBJ2-2; 9 nucleotides match TRBD2. V was clipped by 3 bases and J by 0 bases; unmatched bases: 6. This CDR3 comprises 17 residues. Germline-derived CDR1 and CDR2 are SGDLS and YYNGEE. In DNA form, the CDR3 reads TGTGCCAGCAGCGAGGGGAGCGGGGGGCCGAACACCGGGGAGCTGTTTTTT. This codes for CASSEGSGGPNTGELFF.

This chain uses TRBV25-1 with TRBJ1-5; D is perhaps TRBD1 (6 bases). Trimming pared 7 bases from V and 7 bases from J, leaving 14 bases between. This CDR3 region has 13 residues. CDR1 and CDR2 from the germline V gene are MGHDK and SYGVNS. The CDR3 protein is CASTSGGGQPQHF. In DNA form, the CDR3 reads TGTGCCAGCACTTCGGGGGGCGGCCAGCCCCAGCATTTT.